This TCR beta chain was sequenced during a study of blood T cell repertoires in COVID-19. About the research overall: T cells, B-cell-depleted T cells, or PBMCs supplied cDNA or gDNA.

Unmatched junction bases numbered 7, after V lost 3 bases and J lost 5 bases. The CDR3 spans 15 residues. Germline lookup yields CDR1 GTSNPN and CDR2 SVGIG (reference sequence). Authors' methods: Estimated nucleated cell counts came from reference gene primer amplification. Clones were read by immunoSEQ multiplex PCR, and TCRdb kept only the in-frame ones, dropping some. That table gives V, J and clone size, and the DNA gave D and trimming. The data contain a few hundred thousand clones, approximately 83% of them singletons. Among Cohort 3 donors, those recovered had two negative PCRs, clearance, or symptom resolution.

This TCR was sampled from a woman aged 45-65 years who had recovered from COVID-19. The chain employs TRBV30 and TRBJ2-3, with 11 bases identical to TRBD2. Sequences were obtained from PBMCs or T cells enriched from blood (not recorded which). The CDR3 here is CAWSALAGVGDTQYF. The CDR3 region has the DNA TGTGCCTGGAGCGCACTAGCGGGAGTAGGAGATACGCAGTATTTT. The complete variable domain, with remaining parts taken from reference TRBV30 and TRBJ2-3, reads SQTIHQWPATLVQPVGSPLSLECTVEGTSNPNLYWYRQAAGRGLQLLFYSVGIGQISSEVPQNLSASRPQDRQFILSSKKLLLSDSGFYLCAWSALAGVGDTQYFGPGTRLTVL.